This T cell receptor (beta chain) was recorded in a study of OX40 agonist ivuxolimab in advanced cancers. On the study more broadly: Ivuxolimab is a fully human IgG2 antibody that activates OX40 (CD134).

Produced via immunoSEQ multiplex PCR; TCRdb's table is partial and in-frame only. The table lists over 20,000 clones, 85% to 90% of them singletons. The CDR3 runs to 20 residues. The input for sequencing was CD4+ or CD8+ T cells sorted from blood, taken in a trial of the OX40 agonist ivuxolimab. The origin of this receptor is an adult with an advanced solid tumor such as melanoma, head and neck, liver or kidney cancer. The rearrangement uses TRBV12-2 and TRBJ2-5. TRBV12-2 is flagged as a pseudogene. CDR3 bases: TGTGCAAGTCGCTTAGTCCCCGGGGTCCGGGGGCAGTCGCTCCAAGAGACCCAGTACTTC. Amino acids: CASRLVPGVRGQSLQETQYF.